This T cell receptor beta chain emerged from a study of cytomegalovirus exposure and HLA in healthy donors. Germline V gives CDR1 SGHNT, CDR2 YYREEE (reference sequence). Trimming took off 4 bases at V and 0 bases at J, with 11 bases between the two ends. This CDR3 is built from 15 residues. Study-level points and caveats: An ancestry cluster, one associated with Asian ancestry, reportedly showed fewer N-insertions than the approximately 670-donor mean in a later analysis.

This PCR relied on a set of 60 Vbeta primers and 13 Jbeta primers. TCRdb keeps only in-frame clones here, not all; method: immunoSEQ multiplex PCR. The table records 90,000 to 110,000 clones, 80% of them present only once. Concerning this clone: Antigen: not known.

Participants comprised healthy donors of bone marrow. The chain couples TRBV5-4 to TRBJ1-3, with D maybe TRBD1 (6 bases). The sequenced sample consisted of PBMCs. The clonotype comes from a man aged 30-40 years in good health and CMV-seropositive. The CDR3 is CASSQTGNSGNTIYF. CDR3 nucleotide sequence: TGTGCCAGCAGCCAAACAGGGAACTCTGGAAACACCATATATTTT.